Given below is one T cell receptor (beta chain) in context. Antigen: not known. Repertoires were generated with immunoSEQ multiplex PCR, while TCRdb's copy carries only in-frame clones and drops some. This sample has 99,000 or so clones, with around 91% found just once. Time point reported: after dendritic cell vaccination, including at tumor progression/relapse. PBMC sampling occurred before vaccination, two weeks after the third dose, and at progression. The germline gives CDR1 SGHDN, CDR2 FVKESK. V was clipped by 0 bases and J by 4 bases, with 3 bases between them. This CDR3 region has 13 residues. The data are from a study of glioma-infiltrating T cells after dendritic cell vaccination. Background on the study: Dendritic cells derived from monocytes and pulsed with autologous tumor lysate formed the vaccine.

Study-wide results and caveats: No direct clonality-survival link was found; a diverse polyclonal response may matter. Complete blood and tumor specimen sets were limited to few patients.

The source was blood, collected after dendritic cell vaccination. V and J are TRBV14 and TRBJ1-4; D is unresolved. The receptor comes from a human donor with glioblastoma. This CDR3 is CASSQDNNEKLFF. CDR3 nucleotides: TGTGCCAGCAGCCAAGACAATAATGAAAAACTGTTTTTT.